The rows below give T cell receptor beta chains drawn from one sample of a study of blood T cell repertoires in COVID-19. Measured with immunoSEQ multiplex PCR; TCRdb has only the in-frame clones, and not every one. Of over 60,000 clones in the sample, about four fifths were seen once. The material sequenced was peripheral blood. These receptors all stem from a man between 50 and 59 years old with COVID-19, enrolled during active disease. Each CDR3 is given with its conserved first and last residue. D genes are given only for firm matches. The size field is filled for only some rows; it gives once, few, many or a size class.

length	J	V	size	D	DNA	CDR3
13	TRBJ2-5	TRBV10-3	-	-	TGTGCCATCAGCACAGAAATCCAAGAGACCCAGTACTTC	CAISTEIQETQYF
15	TRBJ1-5	TRBV19	-	-	TGTGCCAGTACCCTCCGGGGTCTTGGCAATCAGCCCCAGCATTTT	CASTLRGLGNQPQHF
12	TRBJ2-2	TRBV6-5	once	-	TGTGCCAGCAGCGGGATCTCCGGGGAGCTGTTTTTT	CASSGISGELFF
18	TRBJ1-6	TRBV4-1	few	-	TGCGCCAGCAGCCAAGGAGGGCGTCGCAGGTTGGGAAATTCACCCCTCCACTTT	CASSQGGRRRLGNSPLHF
15	TRBJ1-1	TRBV7-9	-	TRBD1	TGTGCCAGCAGCTTAGGGGACGGGGGACAGGGGCGGGCTTTCTTT	CASSLGDGGQGRAFF
13	TRBJ1-1	TRBV3-1/TRBV3-2	-	-	TGTGCCAGCAGACTAGAGGGCGGGACTGAAGCTTTCTTT	CASRLEGGTEAFF
14	TRBJ1-6	TRBV11-1	-	-	TGTGCCAGCAGCTTAGGATGGGGCAATTCACCCCTCCACTTT	CASSLGWGNSPLHF
14	TRBJ2-7	TRBV6-1	-	-	TGTGCCAGCAGCACGGACAGAGCCAACTACGAGCAGTACTTC	CASSTDRANYEQYF
13	TRBJ1-5	TRBV19	-	-	TGTGCCAGTAGTGTACAGGACAATCAGCCCCAGCATTTT	CASSVQDNQPQHF
14	TRBJ2-7	TRBV6-6	-	-	TGTGCCAGCAGTATCCCCGCGGGATACTACGAGCAGTACTTC	CASSIPAGYYEQYF
15	TRBJ1-1	TRBV18	few	-	TGTGCCAGCTCACGAACAGATGTAAGGGGCCCCGAAGCTTTCTTT	CASSRTDVRGPEAFF
15	TRBJ2-2	TRBV7-2	once	-	TGTGCCAGCAGCTTAAGGGACACCTACACCGGGGAGCTGTTTTTT	CASSLRDTYTGELFF
15	TRBJ2-5	TRBV9	-	-	TGTGCCAGCAGCTCTCTTGGCGGGGCCGGGGAGACCCAGTACTTC	CASSSLGGAGETQYF
16	TRBJ2-5	TRBV7-2	-	TRBD2	TGTGCCAGCAGCCGTAGGACTAGCGGGGGGCCGGGGACCCAGTACTTC	CASSRRTSGGPGTQYF
12	TRBJ2-3	TRBV11-3	-	-	TGTGCCAGCAGCTCCGTCGGAGATACGCAGTATTTT	CASSSVGDTQYF
13	TRBJ1-5	TRBV11-2	-	TRBD1	TGTGCCAGCAGCCTCGACAGGGGACAGCCCCAGCATTTT	CASSLDRGQPQHF
16	TRBJ1-1	TRBV3-1/TRBV3-2	-	TRBD1	TGTGCCAGCAGCCACTGGGGACAGAAGACTAACACTGAAGCTTTCTTT	CASSHWGQKTNTEAFF
16	TRBJ1-1	TRBV19	-	TRBD1	TGTGCCAGTAGTATAGTAGCAGGGGGCAGGAACACTGAAGCTTTCTTT	CASSIVAGGRNTEAFF
14	TRBJ2-3	TRBV29-1	-	-	TGCAGCGTTGAAGTGGACTTGAGCACAGATACGCAGTATTTT	CSVEVDLSTDTQYF
18	TRBJ2-3	TRBV27	-	TRBD2	TGTGCCAGCAAAATAAGGACTAGCGGGGGACCTCACACAGATACGCAGTATTTT	CASKIRTSGGPHTDTQYF
13	TRBJ2-1	TRBV19	-	TRBD2	TGTGCCAGTAGTCTTCGGGGGGAGAATGAGCAGTTCTTC	CASSLRGENEQFF
16	TRBJ1-4	TRBV25-1	-	-	TGTGCCAGCAGTGAAAACCCATCAACGGGAAGTGAAAAACTGTTTTTT	CASSENPSTGSEKLFF
13	TRBJ2-5	TRBV7-9	-	TRBD1	TGTGCCAGCAGCCAGAGCAGGGGGGAGACCCAGTACTTC	CASSQSRGETQYF
14	TRBJ2-2	TRBV11-2	-	-	TGTGCCAGCAGGCAGAACACGAACACCGGGGAGCTGTTTTTT	CASRQNTNTGELFF
13	TRBJ1-2	TRBV27	-	-	TGTGCCAGCAGTTTATTACCCGGGGATGGCTACACCTTC	CASSLLPGDGYTF